Listed below are T cell receptor beta chains from one sample, sequenced in a study of CD8 T cells in ankylosing spondylitis. A single record per CDR3 protein comes from TCRdb applying MiXCR to the 5' RACE reads. The sample lists roughly 670,000 distinct CDR3 sequences; roughly 19% were seen once. Sequencing was done on a sample of blood, either unsorted or a sorted T cell fraction (not recorded which). These receptors were obtained from a male donor with ankylosing spondylitis. CDR3s include the opening cysteine and the closing phenylalanine or tryptophan. Each record gives: clone size, V gene, J gene, D gene, CDR3 length, CDR3 DNA, CDR3 protein. The D gene is left open where the match is weak. Only some rows state a clone size, as once, few, many or a class for expanded clones.

>few|TRBV6-5|TRBJ1-4|-|15
TGTGCCAGCAGTTACTCGAAACAGGGAGAGCGAAAACTGTTTTTT
CASSYSKQGERKLFF
>-|TRBV6-1|TRBJ1-5|-|16
TGTGCCAGCAGCGTATCCGGGACAAATAGCAATCAGCCCCAGCATTTT
CASSVSGTNSNQPQHF
>-|TRBV4-1|TRBJ1-1|-|18
TGCGCCAGCAGCCAGATCCTTCGGGGGGCCGGCATGAACACTGAAGCTTTCTTT
CASSQILRGAGMNTEAFF
>many|TRBV10-3|TRBJ2-5|TRBD2|17
TGTGCCACTGCCGGGACTAGCGGGGGGCTAGGTGAAGAGACCCAGTACTTC
CATAGTSGGLGEETQYF
>-|TRBV9|TRBJ2-7|TRBD2|17
TGTGCCAGCAGCGCCCTCGAGTTCGGCGGGAGGGCCTCCGAGCAGTACTTC
CASSALEFGGRASEQYF
>few|TRBV7-3|TRBJ2-3|TRBD2|15
TGTGCCAGCAGCTTAGGGACTAGCGGGGCAGATACGCAGTATTTT
CASSLGTSGADTQYF
>many|TRBV6-5|TRBJ2-1|-|12
TGTGCCAGCACTGCCAGAAACAATGAGCAGTTCTTC
CASTARNNEQFF
>few|TRBV3-1|TRBJ2-5|-|13
TGTGCCAGTCGGTTCACCGGGGGAGAGACCCAGTACTTC
CASRFTGGETQYF
>-|TRBV29-1|TRBJ2-1|-|14
TGCAGCGTTGAGGGGACGAGCTCCTACAATGAGCAGTTCTTC
CSVEGTSSYNEQFF
>-|TRBV7-6|TRBJ2-7|TRBD2|16
TGTGCCAGCAGTCCCGCCGTAGCGGGAGGGCCCCACGAGCAGTACTTC
CASSPAVAGGPHEQYF
>-|TRBV13|TRBJ2-7|-|14
TGTGCCAGCAGCTTAGACACAGGGTTGGGGGAGCAGTACTTC
CASSLDTGLGEQYF
>-|TRBV12-3/TRBV12-4|TRBJ2-2|-|11
TGTGCCAGCAGTTCCGACGGGGAGCTGTTTTTT
CASSSDGELFF
>-|TRBV3-1|TRBJ2-2|TRBD2|17
TGTGCCAGCAGCCAAAATCTAGCGGGAGGGCCTGGCGGGGAGCTGTTTTTT
CASSQNLAGGPGGELFF
>-|TRBV7-2|TRBJ2-5|-|13
TGTGCCAGCAGCTTAGGCCTAGCAAAGACCCAGTACTTC
CASSLGLAKTQYF
>-|TRBV6-1|TRBJ2-3|TRBD2|14
TGTGCCAGCGCCATAGCGGGCTACACAGATACGCAGTATTTT
CASAIAGYTDTQYF
>-|TRBV5-5|TRBJ1-3|TRBD1|16
TGTGCCAGCAGCTTGGAACAGGGGGCGAGAAGAAACACCATATATTTT
CASSLEQGARRNTIYF
>many|TRBV7-2|TRBJ2-3|TRBD2|14
TGTGCCAGCAGCTTAGGCGGGAGTGCAGATACGCAGTATTTT
CASSLGGSADTQYF
>-|TRBV27|TRBJ2-5|TRBD1|13
TGTGCCAGCAGAACCGGGACAGAAGAGACCCAGTACTTC
CASRTGTEETQYF
>-|TRBV27|TRBJ2-2|TRBD1|15
TGTGCCAGCACCCAGGGACAGGGGATGGCCGGGGAGCTGTTTTTT
CASTQGQGMAGELFF
>few|TRBV3-1|TRBJ2-7|-|17
TGTGCCAGCAGCCAACTCGCGTGGGGACGTAGTTCCTACGAGCAGTACTTC
CASSQLAWGRSSYEQYF
>-|TRBV12-3/TRBV12-4|TRBJ1-2|-|15
TGTGCCAGCAGTTTATGGGCAGGTGGGGGTGGTGGCTACACCTTC
CASSLWAGGGGGYTF
>-|TRBV20-1|TRBJ2-1|-|16
TGCAGTGCTACCCCACAGACTAGCAGGGGTGGCAATGAGCAGTTCTTC
CSATPQTSRGGNEQFF
>few|TRBV12-3/TRBV12-4|TRBJ2-7|-|12
TGTGCCAGCAGTATGAAGGGCTACGAGCAGTACTTC
CASSMKGYEQYF
>few|TRBV9|TRBJ1-1|-|15
TGTGCCAGCAGCGCTGCCGGGGGTTACGCCACTGAAGCTTTCTTT
CASSAAGGYATEAFF
>few|TRBV20-1|TRBJ2-2|-|17
TGCAGTGCCCTTCGGCCCCGGATTGAAAAGAACACCGGGGAGCTGTTTTTT
CSALRPRIEKNTGELFF
>-|TRBV12-3/TRBV12-4|TRBJ1-5|-|14
TGTGCCAGCAGTTTGCATCGGAAGGATCAGCCCCAGCATTTT
CASSLHRKDQPQHF
>-|TRBV10-3|TRBJ2-7|-|12
TGTGCCATCAGCGGGACTGGCCCCGAGCAGTACTTC
CAISGTGPEQYF
>-|TRBV15|TRBJ2-5|-|15
TGTGCCACCAGCAGAGCCGAGGGGGGGCTGGAGACCCAGTACTTC
CATSRAEGGLETQYF
>-|TRBV24-1|TRBJ2-2|TRBD1|17
TGTGCCACCAGTGATTTACGGGACAGGGAGAACACCGGGGAGCTGTTTTTT
CATSDLRDRENTGELFF
>-|TRBV18|TRBJ1-4|-|13
TGTGCCAGCACCGGACAGAGGAATGAAAAACTGTTTTTT
CASTGQRNEKLFF
>-|TRBV20-1|TRBJ2-5|-|12
TGCAGTGCTACTCAAGAGCAAGAGACCCAGTACTTC
CSATQEQETQYF
>-|TRBV7-6|TRBJ2-7|TRBD2|15
TGTGCCAGCAGCTTACTCGGGGGGGGTGTCTACGAGCAGTACTTC
CASSLLGGGVYEQYF
>-|TRBV6-1|TRBJ2-3|TRBD1|14
TGTGCCAGCAGCTGGACAGGGGGCCCAGATACGCAGTATTTT
CASSWTGGPDTQYF
>few|TRBV9|TRBJ2-5|-|15
TGTGCCAGCAGCGCTCAACCGGGGGGCTTGAAGACCCAGTACTTC
CASSAQPGGLKTQYF
>-|TRBV5-1|TRBJ2-1|-|13
TGCGCCAGCAGCTACCGACCGGTTGGGGAGCAGTTCTTC
CASSYRPVGEQFF
>-|TRBV20-1|TRBJ1-5|-|13
TGCAGTGCTAGAGATCGTACGGGGAAGACCCAGCATTTT
CSARDRTGKTQHF
>few|TRBV12-3/TRBV12-4|TRBJ2-3|TRBD2|16
TGTGCCAGCATTAAACTGACTAGCGGTGACGGAGATACGCAGTATTTT
CASIKLTSGDGDTQYF
>-|TRBV12-3/TRBV12-4|TRBJ2-2|-|17
TGTGCCAGCAGCCTTCTGCCGGGACTTCTTACGGCCGGGGAGCTGTTTTTT
CASSLLPGLLTAGELFF
>-|TRBV4-1|TRBJ1-2|TRBD1|11
TGCACCAGACAGGGGTCCTATGGCTACACCTTC
CTRQGSYGYTF
>many|TRBV12-3/TRBV12-4|TRBJ1-4|-|17
TGTGCCAGCAGCCCTTTCCCCTCGGGGGCGGCTAATGAAAAACTGTTTTTT
CASSPFPSGAANEKLFF
>-|TRBV6-2/TRBV6-3|TRBJ1-1|-|15
TGTGCCAGCAGTCCGGGAGGGGTGGGGGACACTGAAGCTTTCTTT
CASSPGGVGDTEAFF
>few|TRBV5-1|TRBJ1-2|-|15
TGCGCCAGCAGCTTGGGCCCCGGGACACTCTATGGCTACACCTTC
CASSLGPGTLYGYTF
>-|TRBV20-1|TRBJ1-3|TRBD1|14
TGCAGTGCCGCTCAGGGGGAGGCTGGAAACACCATATATTTT
CSAAQGEAGNTIYF
>-|TRBV4-1|TRBJ2-7|-|17
TGCGCCAGCAGCCATAGGATCGAAGATACCGTTGCCTACGAGCAGTACTTC
CASSHRIEDTVAYEQYF
>-|TRBV20-1|TRBJ1-2|-|13
TGCAGTGCGGACAGTCAAGCTAACTATGGCTACACCTTC
CSADSQANYGYTF
>few|TRBV6-1|TRBJ2-3|TRBD2|16
TGTGCCAGCAGAGCACTAGCGGGGGGGAGCACAGATACGCAGTATTTT
CASRALAGGSTDTQYF
>few|TRBV29-1|TRBJ1-1|-|13
TGCAGCGTTGGAGACGGAATGAACACTGAAGCTTTCTTT
CSVGDGMNTEAFF
>-|TRBV5-1|TRBJ1-1|TRBD1|17
TGCGCCAGCAGATGGGAACCGGGACAGGAAGGTGGAGCTGAAGCTTTCTTT
CASRWEPGQEGGAEAFF
>-|TRBV5-1|TRBJ1-1|-|15
TGCGCCAGCAGCTTGGTTTGGAGGGGGAACACTGAAGCTTTCTTT
CASSLVWRGNTEAFF
>many|TRBV7-8|TRBJ1-1|TRBD1|15
TGTGCCAGCAGCCTGAGGGGGCCGGGGGACACTGAAGCTTTCTTT
CASSLRGPGDTEAFF
>-|TRBV15|TRBJ2-2|-|13
TGTGCCGCCCAAGACTCTAACACCGGGGAGCTGTTTTTT
CAAQDSNTGELFF
>few|TRBV4-2|TRBJ2-1|-|15
TGTGCCAGCAGCCAGCTAGGAGTTGGGCTCAATGAGCAGTTCTTC
CASSQLGVGLNEQFF
>many|TRBV6-6|TRBJ2-7|-|12
TGTGCCAGCAGTTCCACATCCTACGAGCAGTACTTC
CASSSTSYEQYF
>many|TRBV12-3/TRBV12-4|TRBJ2-7|-|15
TGTGCCAGCAGTTTACTTAGGGGTCGGTCCTACGAGCAGTACTTC
CASSLLRGRSYEQYF
>-|TRBV9|TRBJ1-2|-|15
TGTGCCAGCAGCGCGGTGGGGTCAACTAACTATGGCTACACCTTC
CASSAVGSTNYGYTF
>few|TRBV20-1|TRBJ2-1|-|14
TGCAGTGCTAATCAGCTCAGCGCCTACAATGAGCAGTTCTTC
CSANQLSAYNEQFF
>many|TRBV5-1|TRBJ2-7|-|14
TGCGCCAGCAGCACCTCCGGGACTGGGGACGAGCAGTACTTC
CASSTSGTGDEQYF
>-|TRBV18|TRBJ2-1|TRBD2|15
TGTGCCAGCTCACCCTCACTAGCGGGGGGAGATGAGCAGTTCTTC
CASSPSLAGGDEQFF
>-|TRBV11-2|TRBJ2-6|-|15
TGTGCCAGCAGCCCATCCAACTCTGGGGCCAACGTCCTGACTTTC
CASSPSNSGANVLTF
>-|TRBV11-3|TRBJ2-2|TRBD2|22
TGTGCCAGCAGCTTAGTTTTTCTCCTCACCCTTGGACTAGCAGAGAACACCGGGGAGCTGTTTTTT
CASSLVFLLTLGLAENTGELFF